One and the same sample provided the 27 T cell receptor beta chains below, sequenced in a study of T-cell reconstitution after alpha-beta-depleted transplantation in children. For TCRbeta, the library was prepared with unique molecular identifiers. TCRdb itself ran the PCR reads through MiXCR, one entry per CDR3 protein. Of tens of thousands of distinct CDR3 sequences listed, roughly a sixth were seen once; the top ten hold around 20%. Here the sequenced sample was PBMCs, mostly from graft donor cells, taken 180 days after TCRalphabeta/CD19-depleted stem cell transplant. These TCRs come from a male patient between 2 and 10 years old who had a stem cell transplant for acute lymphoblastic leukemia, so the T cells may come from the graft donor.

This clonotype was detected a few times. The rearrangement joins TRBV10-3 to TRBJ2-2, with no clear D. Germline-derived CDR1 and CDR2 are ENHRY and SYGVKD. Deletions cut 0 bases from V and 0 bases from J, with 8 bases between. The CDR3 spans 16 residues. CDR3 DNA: TGTGCCATCAGTGAGTCTTTCTCCGCGAACACCGGGGAGCTGTTTTTT. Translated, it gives CAISESFSANTGELFF.

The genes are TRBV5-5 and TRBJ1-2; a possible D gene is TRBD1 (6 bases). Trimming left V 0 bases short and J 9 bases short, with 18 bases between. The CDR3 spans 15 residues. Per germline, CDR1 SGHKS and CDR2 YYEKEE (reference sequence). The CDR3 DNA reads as TGTGCCAGCAGCTTGGAGGGCGGGACACAAGTCCGCTACACCTTC. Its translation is CASSLEGGTQVRYTF.

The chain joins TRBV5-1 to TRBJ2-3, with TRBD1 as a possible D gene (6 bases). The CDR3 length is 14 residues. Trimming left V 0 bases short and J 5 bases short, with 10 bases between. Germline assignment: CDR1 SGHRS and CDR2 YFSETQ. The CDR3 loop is CASSLEGVRDTQYF. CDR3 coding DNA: TGCGCCAGCAGCTTGGAGGGGGTCAGAGATACGCAGTATTTT.

The CDR3: CSAKTGTGFNQPQHF. The DNA of the CDR3 is TGCAGTGCTAAAACCGGGACAGGGTTCAATCAGCCCCAGCATTTT. The J gene is TRBJ1-5, the V gene TRBV20-1; 9 nucleotides align to TRBD1. Germline CDR1 is DFQATT and CDR2 is SNEGSKA (reference sequence). The CDR3 totals 15 residues. After removal of 4 bases from V and 3 bases from J, the junction contained 7 bases not matched to a gene.

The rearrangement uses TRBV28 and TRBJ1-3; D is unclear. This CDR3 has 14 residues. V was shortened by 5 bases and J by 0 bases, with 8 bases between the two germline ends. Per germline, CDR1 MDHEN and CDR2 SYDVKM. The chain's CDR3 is CASSDVDSGNTIYF. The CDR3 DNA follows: TGTGCCAGCAGTGACGTTGACTCTGGAAACACCATATATTTT.

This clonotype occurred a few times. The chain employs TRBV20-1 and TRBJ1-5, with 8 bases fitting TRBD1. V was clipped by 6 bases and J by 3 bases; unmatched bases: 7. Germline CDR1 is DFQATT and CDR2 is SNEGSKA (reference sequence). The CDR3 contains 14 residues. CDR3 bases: TGCAGTGCCGGACGACAGGGGCCCAATCAGCCCCAGCATTTT. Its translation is CSAGRQGPNQPQHF.

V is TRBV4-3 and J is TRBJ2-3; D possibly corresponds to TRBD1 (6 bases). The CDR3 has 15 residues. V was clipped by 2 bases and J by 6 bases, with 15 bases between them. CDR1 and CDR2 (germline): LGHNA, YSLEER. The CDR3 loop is CASSQRSQGTDTQYF. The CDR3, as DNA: TGCGCCAGCAGCCAAAGATCCCAGGGGACGGATACGCAGTATTTT.

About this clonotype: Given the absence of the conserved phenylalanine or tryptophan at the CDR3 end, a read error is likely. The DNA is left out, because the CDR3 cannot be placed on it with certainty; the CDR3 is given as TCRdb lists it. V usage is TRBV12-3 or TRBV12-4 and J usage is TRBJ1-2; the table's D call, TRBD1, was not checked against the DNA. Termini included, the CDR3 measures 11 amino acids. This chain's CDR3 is CALRTGGENTI.

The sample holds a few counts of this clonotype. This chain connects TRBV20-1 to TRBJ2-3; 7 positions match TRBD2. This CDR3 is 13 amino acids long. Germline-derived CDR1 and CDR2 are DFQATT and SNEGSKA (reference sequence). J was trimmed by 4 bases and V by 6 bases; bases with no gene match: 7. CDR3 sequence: CSAARDYSDTQYF. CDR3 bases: TGCAGTGCAGCTCGGGACTACTCAGATACGCAGTATTTT.

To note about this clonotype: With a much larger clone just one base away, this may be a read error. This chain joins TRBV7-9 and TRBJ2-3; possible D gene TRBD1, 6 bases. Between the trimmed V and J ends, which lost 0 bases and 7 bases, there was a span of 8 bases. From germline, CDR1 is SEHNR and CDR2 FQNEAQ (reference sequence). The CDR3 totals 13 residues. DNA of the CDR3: TGTGCCAGCAGCTTAGCAGGGGGACATACGCAGTATTTT. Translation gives CASSLAGGHTQYF. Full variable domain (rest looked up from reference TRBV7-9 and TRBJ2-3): DTGVSQNPRHKITKRGQNVTFRCDPISEHNRLYWYRQTLGQGPEFLTYFQNEAQLEKSRLLSDRFSAERPKGSFSTLEIQRTEQGDSAMYLCASSLAGGHTQYFGPGTRLTVL.

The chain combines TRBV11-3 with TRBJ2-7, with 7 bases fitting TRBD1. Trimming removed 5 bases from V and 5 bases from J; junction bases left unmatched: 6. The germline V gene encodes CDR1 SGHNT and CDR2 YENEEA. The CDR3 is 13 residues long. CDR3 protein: CASSKQGYDEQYF. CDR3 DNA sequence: TGTGCCAGCAGCAAACAGGGGTACGACGAGCAGTACTTC.

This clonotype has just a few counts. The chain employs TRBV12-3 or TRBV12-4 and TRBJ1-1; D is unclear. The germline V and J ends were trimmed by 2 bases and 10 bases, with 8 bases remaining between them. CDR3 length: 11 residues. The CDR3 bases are TGTGCCAGCAGTTTAAGTGGGCGAGCTTTCTTT. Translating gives CASSLSGRAFF.

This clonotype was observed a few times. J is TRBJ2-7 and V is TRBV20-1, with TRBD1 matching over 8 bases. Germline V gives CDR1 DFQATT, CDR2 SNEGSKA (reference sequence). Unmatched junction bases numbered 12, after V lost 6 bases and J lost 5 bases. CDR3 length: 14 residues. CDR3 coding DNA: TGCAGTGCAATCCCGGGTCAGGGGGCCCACGAGCAGTACTTC. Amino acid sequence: CSAIPGQGAHEQYF.

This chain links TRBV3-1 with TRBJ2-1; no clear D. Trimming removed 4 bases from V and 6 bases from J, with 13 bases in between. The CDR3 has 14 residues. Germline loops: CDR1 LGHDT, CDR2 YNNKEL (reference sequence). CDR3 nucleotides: TGTGCCAGCAGCCCCACCAGCGTTGGCAATGAGCAGTTCTTC. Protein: CASSPTSVGNEQFF.

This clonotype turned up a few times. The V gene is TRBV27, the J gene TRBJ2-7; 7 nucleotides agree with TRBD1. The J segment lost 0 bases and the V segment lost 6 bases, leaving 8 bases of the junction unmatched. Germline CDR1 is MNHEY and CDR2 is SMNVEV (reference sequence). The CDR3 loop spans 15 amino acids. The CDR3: CASSLDRITSYEQYF. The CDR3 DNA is TGTGCCAGCAGCTTGGACAGGATCACCTCCTACGAGCAGTACTTC.

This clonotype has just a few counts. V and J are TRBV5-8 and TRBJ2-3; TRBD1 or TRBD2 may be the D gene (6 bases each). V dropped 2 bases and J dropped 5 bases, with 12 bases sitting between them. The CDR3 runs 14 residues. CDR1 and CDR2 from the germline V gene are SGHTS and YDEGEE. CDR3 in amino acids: CASSFVGGRDTQYF. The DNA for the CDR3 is TGTGCCAGCAGCTTTGTGGGGGGCCGAGATACGCAGTATTTT.

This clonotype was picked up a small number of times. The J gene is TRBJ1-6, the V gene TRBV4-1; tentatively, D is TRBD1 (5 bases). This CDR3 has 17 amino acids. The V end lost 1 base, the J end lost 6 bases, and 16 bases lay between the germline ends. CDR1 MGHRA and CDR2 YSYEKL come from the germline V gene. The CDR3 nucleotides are TGCGCCAGCAGCCAAGCCGGGCGGCGACAGTCTAATTCACCCCTCCACTTT. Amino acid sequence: CASSQAGRRQSNSPLHF.

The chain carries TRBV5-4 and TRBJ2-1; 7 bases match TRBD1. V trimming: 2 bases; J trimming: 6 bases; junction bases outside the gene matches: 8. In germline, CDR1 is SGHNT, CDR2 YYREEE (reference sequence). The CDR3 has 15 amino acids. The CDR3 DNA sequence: TGTGCCAGCAGCTTTGATAGGGGGCAGGGCAATGAGCAGTTCTTC. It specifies CASSFDRGQGNEQFF. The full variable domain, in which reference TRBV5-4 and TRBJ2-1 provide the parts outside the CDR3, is ETGVTQSPTHLIKTRGQQVTLRCSSQSGHNTVSWYQQALGQGPQFIFQYYREEENGRGNFPPRFSGLQFPNYSSELNVNALELDDSALYLCASSFDRGQGNEQFFGPGTRLTVL.

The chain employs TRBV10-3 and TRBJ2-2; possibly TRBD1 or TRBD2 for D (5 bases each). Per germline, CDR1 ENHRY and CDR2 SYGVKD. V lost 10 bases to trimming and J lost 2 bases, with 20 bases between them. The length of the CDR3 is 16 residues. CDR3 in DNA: TGTGCCACCGGGGTGGGACCTCCAAGAAACACCGGGGAGCTGTTTTTT. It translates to CATGVGPPRNTGELFF.

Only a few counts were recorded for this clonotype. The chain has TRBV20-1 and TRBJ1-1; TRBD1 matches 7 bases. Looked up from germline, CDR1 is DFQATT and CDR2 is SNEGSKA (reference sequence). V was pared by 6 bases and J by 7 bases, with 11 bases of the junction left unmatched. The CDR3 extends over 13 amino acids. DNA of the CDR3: TGCAGTGCCAACCGAGGGGGCGCGGATGAAGCTTTCTTT. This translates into CSANRGGADEAFF.

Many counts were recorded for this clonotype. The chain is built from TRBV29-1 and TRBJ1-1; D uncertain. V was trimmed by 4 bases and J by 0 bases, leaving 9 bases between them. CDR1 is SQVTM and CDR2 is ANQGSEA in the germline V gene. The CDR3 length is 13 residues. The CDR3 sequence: CSVAQWMNTEAFF. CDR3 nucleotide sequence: TGCAGCGTTGCCCAGTGGATGAACACTGAAGCTTTCTTT.

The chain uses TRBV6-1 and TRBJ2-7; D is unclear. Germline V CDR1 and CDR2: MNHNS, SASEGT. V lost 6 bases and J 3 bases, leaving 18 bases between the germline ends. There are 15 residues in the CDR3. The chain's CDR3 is CASREFAGLVYEQYF. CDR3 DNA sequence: TGTGCCAGCAGAGAGTTTGCTGGTTTGGTCTACGAGCAGTACTTC.

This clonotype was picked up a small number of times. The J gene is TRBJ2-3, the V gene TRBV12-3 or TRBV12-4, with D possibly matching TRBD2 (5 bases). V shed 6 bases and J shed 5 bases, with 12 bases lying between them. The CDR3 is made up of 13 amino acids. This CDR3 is CASRDSPGDTQYF. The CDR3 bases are TGTGCCAGCAGGGACTCACCGGGAGATACGCAGTATTTT.

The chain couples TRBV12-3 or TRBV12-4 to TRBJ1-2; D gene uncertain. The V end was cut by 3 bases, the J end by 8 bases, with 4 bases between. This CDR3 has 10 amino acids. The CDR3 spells CASSLVGYTF. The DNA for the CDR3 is TGTGCCAGCAGTTTGGTGGGCTACACCTTC.

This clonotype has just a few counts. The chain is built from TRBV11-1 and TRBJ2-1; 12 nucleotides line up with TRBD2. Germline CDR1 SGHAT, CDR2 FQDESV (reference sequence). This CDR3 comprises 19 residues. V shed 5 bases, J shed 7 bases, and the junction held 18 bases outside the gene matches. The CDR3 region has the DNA TGTGCCAGCAGCCGAACTAGGGCTAGCGGGGGGGGAATTGCGAATGAGCAGTTCTTC. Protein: CASSRTRASGGGIANEQFF.

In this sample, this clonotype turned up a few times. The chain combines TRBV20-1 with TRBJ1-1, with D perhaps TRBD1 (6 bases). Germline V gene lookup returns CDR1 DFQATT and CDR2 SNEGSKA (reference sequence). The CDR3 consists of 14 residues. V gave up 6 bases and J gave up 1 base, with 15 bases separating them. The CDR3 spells CSAPMARGNTEAFF. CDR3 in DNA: TGCAGTGCCCCGATGGCCAGGGGGAACACTGAAGCTTTCTTT.

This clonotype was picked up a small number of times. CDR3 coding DNA: TGTGCCACCAGCAGAGCCAGGGACAGCAATTATGACACCTTC. It encodes CATSRARDSNYDTF. The V and J genes are TRBV15 and TRBJ1-2; 7 nucleotides line up with TRBD1. The CDR3 runs 14 residues. Germline V gives CDR1 LNHNV, CDR2 YYDKDF (reference sequence). The V segment lost 1 base and the J segment 12 bases; nucleotides outside the gene matches: 11.